This T cell receptor (beta chain) originates from a study of blood T cell repertoires in COVID-19. Study in general: Sites across the United States, Italy and Spain contributed samples from acute and convalescent COVID-19. PBMCs, B-cell-depleted T cells, or T cells were the source of the cDNA or gDNA that made up the material.

As originally analysed: The authors estimated nucleated cell counts from reference gene primer amplification. Assay used: immunoSEQ multiplex PCR; TCRdb lists only in-frame clones, some missing. The V and J calls and clone size come from that table; D and trimming were worked out from the DNA. The repertoire holds about 180,000 clones, with about 86% as singletons. Sequences were obtained from peripheral blood. The clonotype comes from a woman aged 25 to 39 with active or convalescent COVID-19.

CDR3 coding DNA: TGTGCCAGCAGCCAAGATCCACAGGGAGGAAACACCATATATTTT. Its translation: CASSQDPQGGNTIYF. This chain joins TRBV3-1 (or the pseudogene TRBV3-2) and TRBJ1-3, with D perhaps TRBD1 (6 bases). Germline loops: CDR1 LGHDT, CDR2 YNNKEL (reference sequence). This CDR3 spans 15 amino acids. Trimming removed 0 bases from V and 4 bases from J, with 10 bases in between.